This section outlines one T cell receptor (beta chain) sequence together with its context. Antigen: not known. The CDR3 sequence is 13 residues long. These data originate in a study of molecular identifiers for immune sequencing clone quantification. General study points: Barcode collisions between identical TCR molecules could shrink estimates of highly expanded clone sizes.

CD8+CD4-CCR7+CD45RA+ cells were sorted as naive CD8 T cells. Preparation of the bulk TCR libraries relied on previously described methods and listed TCR primers. Each CDR3 protein is one row after TCRdb ran MiXCR on the PCR reads. This sample has approximately 500,000 distinct CDR3 sequences, with around 23% found just once. Sequenced sample: naive CD8+ T cells from blood, with Jurkat cell RNA spiked in. The subset: FACS-sorted CD8+CD4-CCR7+CD45RA+ naive T cells. The J gene is TRBJ2-7, the V gene TRBV5-3, with TRBD2 matching 8 bases. TRBV5-3 is an open reading frame, and its role is uncertain. The origin of this receptor is a human donor in good health. Some libraries in this study had Jurkat cell RNA spiked in. The CDR3 sequence is CVTDGLAPYEQYF. In DNA, the CDR3 is TGTGTCACGGACGGACTAGCCCCTTACGAGCAGTACTTC.